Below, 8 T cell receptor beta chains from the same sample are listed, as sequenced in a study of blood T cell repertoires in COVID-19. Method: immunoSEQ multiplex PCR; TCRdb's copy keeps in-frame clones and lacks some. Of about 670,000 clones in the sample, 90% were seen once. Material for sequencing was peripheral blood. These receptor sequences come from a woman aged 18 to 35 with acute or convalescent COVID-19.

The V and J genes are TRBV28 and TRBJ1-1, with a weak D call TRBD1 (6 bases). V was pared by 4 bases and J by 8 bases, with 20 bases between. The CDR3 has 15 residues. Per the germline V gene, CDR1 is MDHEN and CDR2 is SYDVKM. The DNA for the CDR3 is TGTGCCAGCAGTTCTCGGGGACACCGCGGAGAAGAAGCTTTCTTT. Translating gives CASSSRGHRGEEAFF.

CDR3 sequence (DNA): TGTGCCAGTCGGAGGGGATCCAATGAGCAGTTCTTC. This gives the protein CASRRGSNEQFF. This chain links TRBV19 with TRBJ2-1; possible D gene TRBD2, 6 bases. The CDR3 sequence is 12 residues long. The germline V gene has CDR1 LNHDA and CDR2 SQIVND (reference sequence). Trimming left V 8 bases short and J 6 bases short, with 11 bases between.

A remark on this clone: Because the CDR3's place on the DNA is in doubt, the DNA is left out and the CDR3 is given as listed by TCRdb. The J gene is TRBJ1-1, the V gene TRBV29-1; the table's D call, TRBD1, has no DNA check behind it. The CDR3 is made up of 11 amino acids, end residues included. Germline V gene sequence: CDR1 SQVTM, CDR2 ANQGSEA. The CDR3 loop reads CSVASGTGGFF.

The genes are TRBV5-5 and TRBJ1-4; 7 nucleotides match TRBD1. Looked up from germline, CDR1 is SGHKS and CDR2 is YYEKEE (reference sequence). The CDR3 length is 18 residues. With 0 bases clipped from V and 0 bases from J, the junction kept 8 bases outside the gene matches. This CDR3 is CASSLVRETGTTNEKLFF. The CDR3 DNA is TGTGCCAGCAGCTTGGTTCGCGAGACAGGGACAACTAATGAAAAACTGTTTTTT.

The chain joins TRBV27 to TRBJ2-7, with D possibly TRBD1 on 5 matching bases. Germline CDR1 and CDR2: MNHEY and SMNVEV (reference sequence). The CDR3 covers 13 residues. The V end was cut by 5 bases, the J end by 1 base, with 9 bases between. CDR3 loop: CASSTGPSYEQYF. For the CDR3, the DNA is TGTGCCAGCAGTACAGGACCTTCCTACGAGCAGTACTTC.

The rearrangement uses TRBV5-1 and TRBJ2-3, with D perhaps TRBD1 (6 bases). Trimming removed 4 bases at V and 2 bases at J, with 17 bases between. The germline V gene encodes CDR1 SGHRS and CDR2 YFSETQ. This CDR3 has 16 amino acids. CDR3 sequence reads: CASSVGQFDYTDTQYF. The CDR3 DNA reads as TGCGCCAGCAGCGTTGGACAGTTCGACTACACAGATACGCAGTATTTT.

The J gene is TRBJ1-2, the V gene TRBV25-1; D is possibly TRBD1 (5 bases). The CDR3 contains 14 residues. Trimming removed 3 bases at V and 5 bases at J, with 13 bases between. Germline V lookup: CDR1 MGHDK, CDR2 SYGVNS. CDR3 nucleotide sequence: TGTGCCAGCAGTGAGGAGGGGAGAGCTTATGGCTACACCTTC. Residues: CASSEEGRAYGYTF.

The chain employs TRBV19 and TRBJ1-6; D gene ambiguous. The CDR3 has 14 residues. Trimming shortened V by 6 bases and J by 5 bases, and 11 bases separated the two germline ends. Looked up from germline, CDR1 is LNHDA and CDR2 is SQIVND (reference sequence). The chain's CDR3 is CASRPTDHNSPLHF. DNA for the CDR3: TGTGCCAGTAGGCCTACAGACCATAATTCACCCCTCCACTTT.